The rows below give T cell receptor beta chains drawn from one sample of a study of T-cell reconstitution after alpha-beta-depleted transplantation in children. TCRdb itself ran the PCR reads through MiXCR, one entry per CDR3 protein. This table holds approximately 520,000 distinct CDR3 sequences, over 25% found once. The sample was PBMCs from the stem cell graft donor, taken from the stem cell graft. The receptors shown here come from a human donor who donated a stem cell graft to a child with aplastic anemia. Both conserved end residues are part of each CDR3. D genes are given only for firm matches. Clone size is not always given. Where it is, it says once, few, many or a class for expanded clones.

j_call,d_call,clone_size,v_call,cdr3_aa,cdr3_nt
TRBJ2-3,-,-,TRBV9,CASSARDLKRTDTQYF,TGTGCCAGCAGCGCCCGGGACTTGAAGAGGACAGATACGCAGTATTTT
TRBJ2-5,-,-,TRBV29-1,CSVAGTPKETQYF,TGCAGCGTTGCGGGGACCCCTAAAGAGACCCAGTACTTC
TRBJ2-1,-,few,TRBV7-2,CASSPNTFVHEQFF,TGTGCCAGCAGCCCTAATACTTTCGTCCATGAGCAGTTCTTC
TRBJ2-1,-,once,TRBV3-1,CASSQDGRGEQFF,TGTGCCAGCAGCCAAGACGGGCGAGGTGAGCAGTTCTTC
TRBJ2-2,-,few,TRBV6-5,CASSYSFMNTGELFF,TGTGCCAGCAGTTACTCGTTTATGAACACCGGGGAGCTGTTTTTT
TRBJ2-2,-,-,TRBV30,CAWRVLPGNTGELFF,TGTGCCTGGAGGGTGTTACCCGGGAACACCGGGGAGCTGTTTTTT
TRBJ2-1,TRBD2,-,TRBV6-2/TRBV6-3,CASSYLREGRNEQFF,TGTGCCAGCAGTTATTTACGGGAGGGTAGGAATGAGCAGTTCTTC
TRBJ2-3,TRBD2,-,TRBV7-3,CASSLTGRGSTDTQYF,TGTGCCAGCAGCTTAACCGGGCGGGGGAGCACAGATACGCAGTATTTT
TRBJ1-1,-,-,TRBV20-1,CSARSHLNTEAFF,TGCAGTGCCAGAAGTCACTTGAACACTGAAGCTTTCTTT
TRBJ1-2,-,-,TRBV4-3,CASSQEGGRRGYGYTF,TGCGCCAGCAGCCAAGAGGGTGGGCGGAGAGGCTATGGCTACACCTTC
TRBJ2-5,-,few,TRBV20-1,CSVLERSYMAGTQYF,TGCAGTGTTCTTGAGAGGTCCTATATGGCGGGGACCCAGTACTTC
TRBJ1-1,-,-,TRBV7-6,CASSPGTTGEAFF,TGTGCCAGCAGCCCCGGGACCACCGGTGAAGCTTTCTTT
TRBJ1-1,-,-,TRBV6-6,CASSNVEATAFF,TGTGCCAGCTCCAACGTTGAGGCAACAGCTTTCTTT
TRBJ1-3,-,-,TRBV20-1,CSATLRSSGNTIYF,TGCAGTGCTACCCTCCGTTCGTCTGGAAACACCATATATTTT
TRBJ2-3,TRBD2,-,TRBV29-1,CSVEVSGRPPDTQYF,TGCAGCGTTGAGGTTAGCGGGAGACCTCCAGATACGCAGTATTTT
TRBJ2-1,TRBD2,many,TRBV20-1,CSARAPGLEVNEQFF,TGCAGTGCTAGAGCTCCAGGACTAGAGGTCAATGAGCAGTTCTTC
TRBJ1-2,-,-,TRBV3-1,CASTQGYGYTF,TGTGCCAGCACCCAGGGGTATGGCTACACCTTC
TRBJ2-1,TRBD2,few,TRBV7-8,CASSLSGLAGGGEQFF,TGTGCCAGCAGCTTATCGGGACTAGCGGGAGGTGGTGAGCAGTTCTTC
TRBJ2-1,-,-,TRBV6-5,CASSYSSAGRSLEQFF,TGTGCCAGCAGTTACTCGTCCGCGGGACGCTCTCTTGAGCAGTTCTTC
TRBJ2-5,-,-,TRBV20-1,CSAPEFGPGRKTQYF,TGCAGTGCGCCAGAATTCGGGCCCGGACGGAAGACCCAGTACTTC
TRBJ2-2,-,-,TRBV6-5,CASSYSLGVSSNTGELFF,TGTGCCAGCAGTTACTCACTCGGGGTGAGCTCGAACACCGGGGAGCTGTTTTTT
TRBJ1-1,TRBD1,-,TRBV29-1,CSVDGTGSRKAFF,TGCAGCGTTGACGGGACAGGGAGTCGGAAAGCTTTCTTT
TRBJ2-1,TRBD2,-,TRBV30,CAWSVFRGLASVEQFF,TGTGCCTGGAGTGTATTCAGAGGACTAGCTTCTGTTGAGCAGTTCTTC
TRBJ2-1,TRBD2,-,TRBV2,CASSEMLGTSGRYEQFF,TGTGCCAGCAGTGAAATGCTTGGGACTAGCGGGAGATATGAGCAGTTCTTC
TRBJ1-2,-,few,TRBV12-3/TRBV12-4,CASSLETGASLYYGYTF,TGTGCCAGCAGTCTGGAAACCGGGGCCTCCCTATACTATGGCTACACCTTC
TRBJ1-4,-,few,TRBV12-3/TRBV12-4,CASSMTRELFF,TGTGCCAGCAGTATGACAAGGGAACTGTTTTTT
TRBJ1-1,TRBD1,many,TRBV6-1,CASSGGQALDTEAFF,TGTGCCAGCAGTGGGGGACAGGCTTTGGACACTGAAGCTTTCTTT
TRBJ2-6,-,-,TRBV12-3/TRBV12-4,CASSPETGPKTF,TGTGCCAGCAGTCCGGAGACAGGCCCCAAAACTTTC
TRBJ1-5,-,-,TRBV4-1,CASSQDLANPQPQHF,TGCGCCAGCAGTCAAGATCTGGCAAATCCTCAGCCCCAGCATTTT
TRBJ1-1,-,-,TRBV15,CATSRDLGSMNTEAFF,TGTGCCACCAGCAGAGATCTGGGCAGCATGAACACTGAAGCTTTCTTT
TRBJ2-5,TRBD2,-,TRBV7-9,CASSLVGTSSLETQYF,TGTGCCAGCAGCTTAGTGGGGACTAGCAGCCTGGAGACCCAGTACTTC
TRBJ2-1,-,-,TRBV6-5,CASSYSPGSSYNEQFF,TGTGCCAGCAGTTACTCACCAGGGTCATCCTACAATGAGCAGTTCTTC
TRBJ1-3,-,-,TRBV4-3,CASSQRTDSGNTIYF,TGCGCCAGCAGCCAACGTACCGACTCTGGAAACACCATATATTTT
TRBJ2-1,-,few,TRBV7-2,CASSPHPGSGEQFF,TGTGCCAGCAGCCCCCACCCGGGGTCAGGAGAGCAGTTCTTC
TRBJ2-1,-,many,TRBV13,CASSLMGEQFF,TGTGCCAGCAGCTTAATGGGAGAGCAGTTCTTC
TRBJ2-1,TRBD2,-,TRBV12-3/TRBV12-4,CASMLAARPEQFF,TGTGCCAGCATGCTAGCGGCGCGGCCCGAGCAGTTCTTC
TRBJ2-5,-,-,TRBV5-1,CASSLEQGGETQYF,TGCGCCAGCAGCTTGGAACAGGGCGGAGAGACCCAGTACTTC
TRBJ1-2,-,-,TRBV12-3/TRBV12-4,CASSFPPGKGSYGYTF,TGTGCCAGCAGTTTTCCCCCAGGGAAGGGGAGCTATGGCTACACCTTC
TRBJ2-5,-,-,TRBV7-9,CASSLGQGFKTQYF,TGTGCCAGCAGCTTAGGTCAGGGGTTTAAGACCCAGTACTTC
TRBJ2-7,TRBD2,-,TRBV5-1,CASSLGTSSYEQYF,TGCGCCAGCAGCTTGGGGACTAGCTCCTACGAGCAGTACTTC
TRBJ1-3,-,-,TRBV12-3/TRBV12-4,CASSTPRAAGNTIYF,TGTGCCAGCAGCACCCCCCGGGCAGCTGGAAACACCATATATTTT
TRBJ2-3,-,-,TRBV15,CATSVGTSDPTDTQYF,TGTGCCACCAGCGTCGGGACATCTGATCCCACAGATACGCAGTATTTT
TRBJ2-2,-,-,TRBV5-1,CASNPGGNTGELFF,TGCGCCAGCAACCCAGGCGGGAACACCGGGGAGCTGTTTTTT
TRBJ2-1,-,few,TRBV6-2/TRBV6-3,CASFPSDSDNEQFF,TGTGCCAGCTTCCCTTCGGACTCGGACAATGAGCAGTTCTTC
TRBJ2-1,TRBD2,-,TRBV12-3/TRBV12-4,CASSTQGLAYEQFF,TGTGCCAGCAGCACCCAGGGACTAGCTTACGAGCAGTTCTTC
TRBJ2-3,-,-,TRBV27,CASSLRRTTDTQYF,TGTGCCAGCAGTTTACGGAGGACTACAGATACGCAGTATTTT
TRBJ1-2,-,few,TRBV29-1,CSCEGLRNYGYTF,TGCAGCTGTGAGGGGCTGCGCAACTATGGCTACACCTTC
TRBJ2-4,-,many,TRBV29-1,CSVETGTGFRDIQYF,TGCAGCGTTGAGACGGGTACAGGGTTCAGGGACATTCAGTACTTC
TRBJ1-1,TRBD1,-,TRBV20-1,CSASPGGWTEAFF,TGCAGTGCTAGCCCAGGGGGCTGGACTGAAGCTTTCTTT
TRBJ2-5,TRBD1,-,TRBV28,CASRAFRDRAKETQYF,TGTGCCAGCAGAGCATTCCGGGACAGGGCAAAAGAGACCCAGTACTTC
TRBJ2-7,TRBD1,-,TRBV6-5,CASSYYYQPETGGYEQYF,TGTGCCAGCAGTTACTATTATCAGCCCGAGACAGGGGGCTACGAGCAGTACTTC